This T cell receptor (beta chain) was profiled in a study of cytomegalovirus exposure and HLA in healthy donors. This CDR3 is 15 amino acids long. The V end was cut by 4 bases, the J end by 4 bases, with 17 bases between. Germline V lookup: CDR1 SGHNT, CDR2 YYREEE (reference sequence). A multiplex PCR was run with 60 Vbeta primers and 13 Jbeta primers. Data came from immunoSEQ multiplex PCR; TCRdb stores just in-frame clones and leaves some out. The table records approximately 180,000 clones, 70% to 85% of them present only once. The clonotype originates from a woman aged 60 to 75 in good health and CMV-seropositive. Sequenced: PBMCs. The rearrangement uses TRBV5-4 and TRBJ1-1, with D possibly being TRBD1 (5 bases). CDR3 in amino acids: CASSPDLWGGTEAFF. The CDR3 nucleotides read TGTGCCAGCAGCCCCGACCTTTGGGGGGGCACTGAAGCTTTCTTT.